This passage covers 15 T cell receptor beta chains from one sample sequenced in a study of Ad26.COV2.S vaccination and SARS-CoV-2 variants. Indicated treatment: roughly 19 received Ad26.COV2.S at low or high dose, single or two shots; about 5 received placebo; per-sample allocation not given. Repertoires come from day 63 after the first vaccine or placebo injection. Assay: immunoSEQ multiplex PCR; the TCRdb copy retains only in-frame clones and omits some. The sample has more than 350,000 clones; over 75% are singletons. The specimen comprised peripheral blood, sampled in a trial of Ad26.COV2.S vaccine versus placebo. The receptors were gathered from a person aged 18 to 65 who received the Ad26.COV2.S COVID-19 vaccine or a placebo.

V is TRBV29-1 and J is TRBJ1-2; D not certain. Germline V lookup: CDR1 SQVTM, CDR2 ANQGSEA. Trimming removed 7 bases from V and 2 bases from J, with 14 bases in between. CDR3 length: 13 amino acids. This CDR3 is CSAQLQPNYGYTF. The CDR3, as DNA: TGCAGCGCACAACTACAGCCCAACTATGGCTACACCTTC.

J is TRBJ2-1 and V is TRBV5-4, with D perhaps TRBD2 (6 bases). Germline assignment: CDR1 SGHNT and CDR2 YYREEE (reference sequence). The V end was cut by 2 bases, the J end by 4 bases, with 16 bases between. This CDR3 has 16 amino acids. CDR3 amino acids: CASSLSIAGRYNEQFF. DNA for the CDR3: TGTGCCAGCAGCTTATCTATTGCGGGACGGTACAATGAGCAGTTCTTC.

The chain uses TRBV29-1 and TRBJ2-5; D unclear. The ends were cut back, 3 bases at V and 0 bases at J, with 8 bases in the middle. Germline CDR1 and CDR2: SQVTM and ANQGSEA. The CDR3 has 13 amino acids. The CDR3 sequence is CSVDSGDQETQYF. In DNA, the CDR3 is TGCAGCGTTGATTCCGGAGACCAAGAGACCCAGTACTTC.

The rearrangement joins TRBV15 to TRBJ2-7; 8 bases line up with TRBD1. CDR3 length: 16 amino acids. Germline loops: CDR1 LNHNV, CDR2 YYDKDF (reference sequence). The trim removed 4 bases at V and 4 bases at J, leaving 12 bases unmatched. This chain's CDR3 is CATSKSPGTGDYEQYF. The CDR3 DNA reads as TGTGCCACCAGCAAATCCCCCGGGACAGGAGATTACGAGCAGTACTTC.

This chain joins TRBV19 and TRBJ1-1; weak D call: TRBD1 (5 bases). V lost 4 bases and J lost 0, with 15 bases in between. The CDR3 covers 16 residues. Germline V gene sequence: CDR1 LNHDA, CDR2 SQIVND (reference sequence). In DNA, the CDR3 is TGTGCCAGTAGTACCCTAAGGGGTCAAATGAACACTGAAGCTTTCTTT. It yields the protein CASSTLRGQMNTEAFF.

This clone has just one count. V and J are TRBV27 and TRBJ2-7, with 7 positions matching TRBD1. Trimming at V came to 2 bases and at J to 0 bases, leaving 7 bases not matched to a gene. The CDR3 is 16 residues long. Germline assignment: CDR1 MNHEY and CDR2 SMNVEV (reference sequence). This CDR3 reads CASSLTGAHPSYEQYF. DNA for the CDR3: TGTGCCAGCAGTTTAACAGGGGCTCACCCCTCCTACGAGCAGTACTTC.

The chain uses TRBV29-1 and TRBJ1-5, with TRBD1 matching over 7 bases. The trim removed 4 bases at V and 1 base at J, leaving 1 base unmatched. In germline, CDR1 is SQVTM, CDR2 ANQGSEA. The CDR3 is made up of 13 amino acids. The CDR3 DNA sequence: TGCAGCGTTGCAGGGGGAAGCAATCAGCCCCAGCATTTT. Its translation: CSVAGGSNQPQHF.

The rearrangement links TRBV11-3 to TRBJ2-1; TRBD1 aligns across 8 bases. The CDR3 covers 15 residues. After removal of 4 bases from V and 5 bases from J, the junction contained 7 bases not matched to a gene. The germline V gene encodes CDR1 SGHNT and CDR2 YENEEA. The DNA of the CDR3 is TGTGCCAGCAGCTCCGGGACAGGCTTTAACAATGAGCAGTTCTTC. This sequence encodes CASSSGTGFNNEQFF. The complete variable domain, with remaining parts taken from reference TRBV11-3 and TRBJ2-1, reads EAGVVQSPRYKIIEKKQPVAFWCNPISGHNTLYWYLQNLGQGPELLIRYENEEAVDDSQLPKDRFSAERLKGVDSTLKIQPAELGDSAVYLCASSSGTGFNNEQFFGPGTRLTVL.

The chain links TRBV9 to TRBJ1-6; TRBD1 might be the D (6 bases). The CDR3 runs 17 residues. Germline loops: CDR1 SGDLS, CDR2 YYNGEE. Trimming took 0 bases from V and 5 from J, leaving 15 bases between them. CDR3: CASSVAGAPGDNSPLHF. The DNA of the CDR3 is TGTGCCAGCAGCGTAGCGGGGGCCCCCGGGGATAATTCACCCCTCCACTTT.

This chain joins TRBV19 and TRBJ1-1, with 7 nucleotides matching TRBD1. This CDR3 is built from 13 residues. V shed 2 bases, J shed 6 bases, and the junction held 3 bases outside the gene matches. Germline V gives CDR1 LNHDA, CDR2 SQIVND (reference sequence). This CDR3 reads CASSIIQGSEAFF. CDR3 nucleotides: TGTGCCAGTAGTATAATACAGGGGTCTGAAGCTTTCTTT.

The chain couples TRBV4-3 to TRBJ2-1; D remains unclear. CDR1 and CDR2 from the germline V gene are LGHNA and YSLEER. Deletions cut 1 base from V and 5 bases from J, with 9 bases between. The CDR3 sequence is 14 residues long. This CDR3 is CASSQAPNNNEQFF. The CDR3 DNA is TGCGCCAGCAGCCAAGCCCCGAACAACAATGAGCAGTTCTTC.

The CDR3 DNA reads as TGTGCCAGCAGCTTAGATCCGGGACAGGGGGCCGAGCAGTACTTC. Amino acid sequence: CASSLDPGQGAEQYF. This chain joins TRBV11-1 and TRBJ2-7; TRBD1 agrees at 12 bases. CDR1 and CDR2 from the germline V gene are SGHAT and FQDESV (reference sequence). J gave up 6 bases and V 1 base, and 4 bases lay outside the gene matches. CDR3 size: 15 residues. Full variable domain (outside the CDR3, taken from reference TRBV11-1 and TRBJ2-7): EAEVAQSPRYKITEKSQAVAFWCDPISGHATLYWYRQILGQGPELLVQFQDESVVDDSQLPKDRFSAERLKGVDSTLKIQPAELGDSAMYLCASSLDPGQGAEQYFGPGTRLTVT.

In DNA, the CDR3 is TGTGCCAGCAGGGTAGGGGGGAGTGGGAACACTGAAGCTTTCTTT. Protein sequence: CASRVGGSGNTEAFF. This chain links TRBV5-4 with TRBJ1-1, with D perhaps matching TRBD1 (6 bases). The CDR3 runs 15 residues. The germline V gene encodes CDR1 SGHNT and CDR2 YYREEE (reference sequence). V was cut by 5 bases and J by 1 base, with 15 bases left in between.

This clone was seen only once. The genes are TRBV30 and TRBJ1-4; D gene uncertain. V was pared by 3 bases and J by 5 bases, with 13 bases between. This CDR3 has 14 amino acids. CDR1 and CDR2 from the germline V gene are GTSNPN and SVGIG (reference sequence). For the CDR3, the DNA is TGTGCCTGGAGCCGAGGACGGTTGAATGAAAAACTGTTTTTT. Its translation: CAWSRGRLNEKLFF.

The chain employs TRBV7-2 and TRBJ2-1; TRBD2 aligns across 9 bases. With 3 bases clipped from V and 8 bases from J, the junction kept 8 bases outside the gene matches. Germline lookup yields CDR1 SGHTA and CDR2 FQGNSA. The CDR3 is 15 amino acids. The CDR3: CASSLVAGGKHEQFF. The CDR3, as DNA: TGTGCCAGCAGCTTGGTGGCGGGAGGGAAGCATGAGCAGTTCTTC.